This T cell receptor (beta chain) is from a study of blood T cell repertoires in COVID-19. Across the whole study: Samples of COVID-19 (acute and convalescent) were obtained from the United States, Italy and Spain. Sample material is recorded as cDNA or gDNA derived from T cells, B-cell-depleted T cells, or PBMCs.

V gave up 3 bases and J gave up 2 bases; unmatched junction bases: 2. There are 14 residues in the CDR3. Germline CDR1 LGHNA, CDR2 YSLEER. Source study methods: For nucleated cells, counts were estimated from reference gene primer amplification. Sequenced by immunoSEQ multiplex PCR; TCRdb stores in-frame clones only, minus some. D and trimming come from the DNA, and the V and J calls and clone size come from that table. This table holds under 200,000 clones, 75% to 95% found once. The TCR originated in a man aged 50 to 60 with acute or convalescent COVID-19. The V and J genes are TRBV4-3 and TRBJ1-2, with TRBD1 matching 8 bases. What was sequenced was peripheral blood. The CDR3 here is CASSQRQGNYGYTF. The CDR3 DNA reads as TGCGCCAGCAGCCAGAGACAGGGGAACTATGGCTACACCTTC.